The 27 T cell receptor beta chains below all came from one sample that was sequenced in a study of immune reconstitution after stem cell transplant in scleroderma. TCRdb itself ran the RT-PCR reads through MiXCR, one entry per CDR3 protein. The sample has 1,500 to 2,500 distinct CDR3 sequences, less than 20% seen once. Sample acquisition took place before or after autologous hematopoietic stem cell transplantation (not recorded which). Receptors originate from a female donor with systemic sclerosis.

The CDR3 reads CASSRTGDPGNTIYF. The CDR3 DNA follows: TGTGCCAGCAGCCGTACAGGGGATCCTGGAAACACCATATATTTT. The chain recombines TRBV7-6 with TRBJ1-3; 7 nucleotides align to TRBD1. The CDR3 has 15 residues. Germline V CDR1 and CDR2: SGHVS, FNYEAQ. After removal of 5 bases from V and 2 bases from J, the junction contained 6 bases not matched to a gene.

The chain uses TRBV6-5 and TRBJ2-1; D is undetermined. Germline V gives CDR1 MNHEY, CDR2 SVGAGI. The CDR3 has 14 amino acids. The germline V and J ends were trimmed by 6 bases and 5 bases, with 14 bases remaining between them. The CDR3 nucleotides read TGTGCCAGCAGCCTCCTTAGGACGGACAATGAGCAGTTCTTC. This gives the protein CASSLLRTDNEQFF.

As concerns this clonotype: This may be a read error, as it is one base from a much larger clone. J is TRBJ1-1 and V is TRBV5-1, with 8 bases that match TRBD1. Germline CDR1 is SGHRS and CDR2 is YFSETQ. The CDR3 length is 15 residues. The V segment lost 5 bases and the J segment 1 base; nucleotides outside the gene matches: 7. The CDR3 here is CASSRTGTGNTEAFF. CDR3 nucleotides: TGCGCCAGCAGTCGCACCGGGACAGGGAACACTGAAGCTTTCTTT.

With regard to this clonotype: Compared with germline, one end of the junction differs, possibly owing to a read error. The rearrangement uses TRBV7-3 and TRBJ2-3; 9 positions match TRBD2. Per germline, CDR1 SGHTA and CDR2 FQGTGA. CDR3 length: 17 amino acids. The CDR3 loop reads CASSLTVRGGRTGTQYF. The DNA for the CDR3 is TGTGCCAGCAGCTTAACTGTGCGGGGGGGCCGCACAGGTACGCAGTATTTT.

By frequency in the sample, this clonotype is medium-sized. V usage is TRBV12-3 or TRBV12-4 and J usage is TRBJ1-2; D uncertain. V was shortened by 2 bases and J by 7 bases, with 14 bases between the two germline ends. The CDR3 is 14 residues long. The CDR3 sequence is CASSLSAESGGYTF. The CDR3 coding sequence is TGTGCCAGCAGTTTATCGGCAGAATCCGGTGGCTACACCTTC.

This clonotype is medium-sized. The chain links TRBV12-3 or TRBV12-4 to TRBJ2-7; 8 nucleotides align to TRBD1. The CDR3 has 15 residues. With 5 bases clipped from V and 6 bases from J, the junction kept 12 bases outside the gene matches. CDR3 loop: CASSPPSTGVPEQYF. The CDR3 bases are TGTGCCAGCAGTCCGCCCTCGACAGGGGTGCCCGAGCAGTACTTC.

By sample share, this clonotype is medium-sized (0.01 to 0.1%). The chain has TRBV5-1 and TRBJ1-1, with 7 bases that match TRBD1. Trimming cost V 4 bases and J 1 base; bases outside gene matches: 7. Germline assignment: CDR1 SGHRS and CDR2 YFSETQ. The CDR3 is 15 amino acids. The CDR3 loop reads CASSLTGSGNTEAFF. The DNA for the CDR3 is TGCGCCAGCAGCCTGACAGGGTCTGGGAACACTGAAGCTTTCTTT.

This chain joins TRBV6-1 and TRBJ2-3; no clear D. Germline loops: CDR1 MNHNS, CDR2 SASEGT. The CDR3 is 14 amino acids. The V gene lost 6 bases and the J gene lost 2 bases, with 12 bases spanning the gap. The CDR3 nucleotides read TGTGCCAGCAGCGAACCAGCCCTCACAGATACGCAGTATTTT. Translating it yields CASSEPALTDTQYF.

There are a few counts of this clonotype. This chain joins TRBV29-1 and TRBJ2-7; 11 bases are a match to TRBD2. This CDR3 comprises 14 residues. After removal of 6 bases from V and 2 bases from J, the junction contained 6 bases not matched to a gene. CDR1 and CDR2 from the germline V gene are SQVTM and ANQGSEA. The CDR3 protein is CSVSIAGGPYEQYF. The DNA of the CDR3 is TGCAGCGTCTCTATAGCGGGAGGGCCCTACGAGCAGTACTTC.

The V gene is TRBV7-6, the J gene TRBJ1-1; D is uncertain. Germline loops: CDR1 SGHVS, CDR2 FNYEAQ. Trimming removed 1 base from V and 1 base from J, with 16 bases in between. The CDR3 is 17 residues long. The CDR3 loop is CASSLEAGLIWNTEAFF. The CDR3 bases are TGTGCCAGCAGCTTAGAAGCAGGCCTTATATGGAACACTGAAGCTTTCTTT.

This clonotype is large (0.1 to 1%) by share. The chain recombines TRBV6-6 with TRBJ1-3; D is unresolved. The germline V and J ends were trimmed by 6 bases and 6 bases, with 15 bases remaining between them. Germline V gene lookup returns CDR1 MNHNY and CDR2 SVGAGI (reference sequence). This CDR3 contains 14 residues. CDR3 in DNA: TGTGCCAGCAGCCGCGATGGGCGTGAAAACACCATATATTTT. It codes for CASSRDGRENTIYF.

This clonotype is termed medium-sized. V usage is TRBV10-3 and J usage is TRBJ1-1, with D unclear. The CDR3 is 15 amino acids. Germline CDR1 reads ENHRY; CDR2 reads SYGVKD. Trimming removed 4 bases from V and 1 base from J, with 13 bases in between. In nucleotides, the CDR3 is TGTGCCATCAGTGCGGGGTTAGACCGGAACACTGAAGCTTTCTTT. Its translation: CAISAGLDRNTEAFF.

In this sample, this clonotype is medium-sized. The CDR3 DNA reads as TGTGCCTGGGCCGACGTTAGCAATCAGCCCCAGCATTTT. It yields the protein CAWADVSNQPQHF. The chain joins TRBV30 to TRBJ1-5; D not certain. The ends were cut back, 5 bases at V and 0 bases at J, with 8 bases in the middle. Per germline, CDR1 GTSNPN and CDR2 SVGIG (reference sequence). This CDR3 is 13 amino acids long.

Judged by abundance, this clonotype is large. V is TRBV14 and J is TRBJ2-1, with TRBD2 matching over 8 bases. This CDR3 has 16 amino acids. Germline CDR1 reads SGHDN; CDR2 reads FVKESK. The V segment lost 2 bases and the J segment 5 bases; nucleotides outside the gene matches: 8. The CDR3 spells CASSQLGRGANNEQFF. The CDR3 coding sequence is TGTGCCAGCAGCCAACTGGGGCGGGGGGCAAACAATGAGCAGTTCTTC. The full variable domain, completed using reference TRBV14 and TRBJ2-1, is EAGVTQFPSHSVIEKGQTVTLRCDPISGHDNLYWYRRVMGKEIKFLLHFVKESKQDESGMPNNRFLAERTGGTYSTLKVQPAELEDSGVYFCASSQLGRGANNEQFFGPGTRLTVL.

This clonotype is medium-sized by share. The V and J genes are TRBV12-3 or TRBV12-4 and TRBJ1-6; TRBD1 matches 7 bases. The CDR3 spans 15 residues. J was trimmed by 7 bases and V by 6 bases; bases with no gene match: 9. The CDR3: CASSLRQGENSPLHF. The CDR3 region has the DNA TGTGCCAGCAGCCTCAGACAGGGCGAGAATTCACCCCTCCACTTT.

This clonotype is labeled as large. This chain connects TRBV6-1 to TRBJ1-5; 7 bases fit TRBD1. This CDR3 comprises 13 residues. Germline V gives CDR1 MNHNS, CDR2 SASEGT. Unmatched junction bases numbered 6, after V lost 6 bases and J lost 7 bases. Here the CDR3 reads CASSATGEQPQHF. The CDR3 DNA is TGTGCCAGCAGCGCTACAGGGGAACAGCCCCAGCATTTT.

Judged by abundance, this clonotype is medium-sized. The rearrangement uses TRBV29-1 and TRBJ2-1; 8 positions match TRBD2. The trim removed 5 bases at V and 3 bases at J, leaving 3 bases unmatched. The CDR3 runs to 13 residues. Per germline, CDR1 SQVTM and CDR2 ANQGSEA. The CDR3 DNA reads TGCAGCGTTCGGGGGGGTCTCTACAATGAGCAGTTCTTC. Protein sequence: CSVRGGLYNEQFF.

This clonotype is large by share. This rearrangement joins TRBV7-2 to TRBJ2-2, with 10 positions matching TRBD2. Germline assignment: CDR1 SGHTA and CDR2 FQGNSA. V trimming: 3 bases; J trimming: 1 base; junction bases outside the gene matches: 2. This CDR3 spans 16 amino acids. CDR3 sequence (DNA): TGTGCCAGCAGCTTGCTAGCGGGGGTGAACACCGGGGAGCTGTTTTTT. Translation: CASSLLAGVNTGELFF.

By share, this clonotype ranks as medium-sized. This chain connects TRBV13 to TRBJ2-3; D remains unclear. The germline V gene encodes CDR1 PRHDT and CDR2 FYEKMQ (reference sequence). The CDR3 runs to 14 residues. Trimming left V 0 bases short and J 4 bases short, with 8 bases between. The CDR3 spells CASSLGGIPDTQYF. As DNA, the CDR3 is TGTGCCAGCAGCTTAGGAGGGATACCAGATACGCAGTATTTT.

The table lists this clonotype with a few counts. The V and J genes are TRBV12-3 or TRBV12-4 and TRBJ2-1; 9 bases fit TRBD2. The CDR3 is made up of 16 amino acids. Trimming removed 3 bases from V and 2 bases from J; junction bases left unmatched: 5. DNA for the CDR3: TGTGCCAGCAGTTTTACTAGCGGGCTACCCTACAATGAGCAGTTCTTC. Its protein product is CASSFTSGLPYNEQFF.

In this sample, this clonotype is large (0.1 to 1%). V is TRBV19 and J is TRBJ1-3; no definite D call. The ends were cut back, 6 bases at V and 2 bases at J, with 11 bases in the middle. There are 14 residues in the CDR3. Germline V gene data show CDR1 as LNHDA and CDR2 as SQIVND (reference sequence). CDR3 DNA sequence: TGTGCCAGTAGCCCCCCTTGGGCTGGAAACACCATATATTTT. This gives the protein CASSPPWAGNTIYF.

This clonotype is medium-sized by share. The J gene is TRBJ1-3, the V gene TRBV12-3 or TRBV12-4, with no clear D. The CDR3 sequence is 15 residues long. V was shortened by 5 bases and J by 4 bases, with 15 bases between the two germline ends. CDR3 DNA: TGTGCCAGCAGTCCACATGAAACGGTGGGAAACACCATATATTTT. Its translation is CASSPHETVGNTIYF.

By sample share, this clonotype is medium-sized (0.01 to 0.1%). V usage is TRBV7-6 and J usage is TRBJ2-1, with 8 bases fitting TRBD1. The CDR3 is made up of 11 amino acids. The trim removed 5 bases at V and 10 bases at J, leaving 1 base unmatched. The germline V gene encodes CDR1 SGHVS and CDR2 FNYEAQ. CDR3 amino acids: CASSTGGEQFF. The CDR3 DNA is TGTGCCAGCAGCACAGGGGGGGAGCAGTTCTTC.

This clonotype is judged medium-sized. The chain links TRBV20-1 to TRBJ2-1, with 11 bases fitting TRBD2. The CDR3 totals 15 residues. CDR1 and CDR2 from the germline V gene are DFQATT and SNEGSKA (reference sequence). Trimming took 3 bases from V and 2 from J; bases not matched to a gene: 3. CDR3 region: CSARGSGGAYNEQFF. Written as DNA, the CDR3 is TGCAGTGCTAGGGGTAGCGGGGGGGCCTACAATGAGCAGTTCTTC.

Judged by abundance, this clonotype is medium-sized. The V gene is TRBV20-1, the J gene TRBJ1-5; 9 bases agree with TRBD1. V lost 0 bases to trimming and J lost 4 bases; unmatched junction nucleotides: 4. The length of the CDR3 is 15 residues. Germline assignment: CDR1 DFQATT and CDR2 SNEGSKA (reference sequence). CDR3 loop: CSARDLTGGNQPQHF. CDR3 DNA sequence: TGCAGTGCTAGAGATTTGACAGGGGGTAATCAGCCCCAGCATTTT.

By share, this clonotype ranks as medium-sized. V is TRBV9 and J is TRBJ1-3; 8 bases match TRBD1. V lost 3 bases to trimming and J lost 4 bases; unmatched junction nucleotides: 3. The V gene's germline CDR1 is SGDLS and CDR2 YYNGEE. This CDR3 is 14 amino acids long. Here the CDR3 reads CASSGTGTGNTIYF. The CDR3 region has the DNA TGTGCCAGCAGCGGGACAGGGACCGGAAACACCATATATTTT.

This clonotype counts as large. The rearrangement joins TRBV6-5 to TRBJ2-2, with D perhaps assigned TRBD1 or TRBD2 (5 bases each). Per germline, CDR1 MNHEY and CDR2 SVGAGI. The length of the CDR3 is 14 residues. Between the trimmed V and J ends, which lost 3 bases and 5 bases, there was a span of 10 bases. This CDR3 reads CASSYGGGTGELFF. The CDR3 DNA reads TGTGCCAGCAGTTATGGGGGTGGTACCGGGGAGCTGTTTTTT.